This paragraph covers one T cell receptor beta chain sequence. The antigen remains unidentified. V was cut by 3 bases and J by 1 base, with 12 bases left in between. The CDR3 is 15 residues long. Germline values: CDR1 KGHSH, CDR2 LQKENI. Primers for the PCR totalled 60 Vbeta and 13 Jbeta. This table comes from immunoSEQ multiplex PCR, and its TCRdb copy is limited to in-frame clones, with some not included. The table includes over 100,000 clones, 60% to 80% detected once. The data are from a study of cytomegalovirus exposure and HLA in healthy donors. Study-level findings and limits: CMV serostatus was the only immune exposure information that was available. Whilst most TCR sequences proved rare, a subset of public TCRs occurred across many donors.

The specimen sequenced was PBMCs. The rearrangement links TRBV18 to TRBJ1-1; D might be TRBD1 (5 bases). The sequence derives from a man aged 45-65 years in good health and CMV-seropositive. CDR3 protein: CASSPRQRQNTEAFF. In nucleotides, the CDR3 is TGTGCCAGCTCACCCCGACAGAGGCAGAACACTGAAGCTTTCTTT.